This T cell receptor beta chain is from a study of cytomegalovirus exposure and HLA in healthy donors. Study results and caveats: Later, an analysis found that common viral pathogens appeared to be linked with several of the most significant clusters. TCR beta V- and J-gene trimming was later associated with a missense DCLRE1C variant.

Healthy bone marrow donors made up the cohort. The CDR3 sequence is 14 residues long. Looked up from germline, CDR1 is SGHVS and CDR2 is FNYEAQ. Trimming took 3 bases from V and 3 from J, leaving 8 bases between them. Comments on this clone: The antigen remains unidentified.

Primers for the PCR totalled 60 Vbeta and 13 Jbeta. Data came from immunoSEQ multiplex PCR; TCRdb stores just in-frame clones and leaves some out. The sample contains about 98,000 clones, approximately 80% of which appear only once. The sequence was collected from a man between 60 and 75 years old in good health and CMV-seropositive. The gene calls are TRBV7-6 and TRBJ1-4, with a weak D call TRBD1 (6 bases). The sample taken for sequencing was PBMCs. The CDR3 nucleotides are TGTGCCAGCAGCTTTGGGGGCGCTAATGAAAAACTGTTTTTT. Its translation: CASSFGGANEKLFF.